This TCR beta chain was documented in a study of human T cells and chemical hapten exposure. Study details: TCR yields per sample varied, mainly owing to small pooled library volume differences.

Study-level results: No shift was seen in TCRs above 1 in 1000 frequency with DPC sensitization. Against controls, expanded TCRs gave rise to significantly more large CDR3 similarity clusters.

This clonotype came up a few times. Its antigen is unknown. Within the library, unique molecular identifiers were attached to each individual cDNA molecule. TCRdb re-called the RACE reads through MiXCR, storing one row per CDR3 protein. The data hold 180,000 or so distinct CDR3 sequences, with 30% observed a single time. Noted time point: pre-sensitization, week 0. Stated treatment: therapeutic diphenylcyclopropenone sensitization with weekly scalp DPC. This TCR derives from a woman younger than 45 with alopecia areata. Some clones in this sample may be carry-over from other donors' samples. The sequencing used whole blood, collected in connection with sensitization to the hapten diphenylcyclopropenone (DPC).

CDR3 in amino acids: CASSESVDHGYTF. The CDR3 bases are TGTGCCAGCAGTGAATCGGTCGACCATGGCTACACCTTC. V gene TRBV2 combines with J gene TRBJ1-2; D gene unclear. The CDR3 loop spans 13 amino acids. CDR1 SNHLY and CDR2 FYNNEI come from the germline V gene. Trimming took off 2 bases at V and 6 bases at J, with 10 bases between the two ends.